A selection of T cell receptor beta chains follows, all from one sample in a study of vaccination and CD4 T cells after COVID-19. In TCRdb, the PCR reads were re-called with MiXCR into one record per CDR3 protein. The repertoire holds about 33,000 distinct CDR3 sequences, with about 35% as singletons. The sample in question was CD4+ T cells from blood, obtained about 7 months after SARS-CoV-2 vaccination. These receptor sequences come from a human donor who had recovered from COVID-19. Both conserved end residues are part of each CDR3. Fields, in order: clone size, V gene, J gene, CDR3 protein. Clone size is given for some rows only: seen once, a few or many times, or a class if the clone is expanded.

abundance: NA
v_gene: TRBV5-4
j_gene: TRBJ2-3
CDR3aa: CASSSSRAADTQYF

abundance: NA
v_gene: TRBV19
j_gene: TRBJ2-3
CDR3aa: CASSIAGTDTQYF

abundance: NA
v_gene: TRBV28
j_gene: TRBJ2-1
CDR3aa: CASSRALEQFF

abundance: NA
v_gene: TRBV6-4
j_gene: TRBJ2-7
CDR3aa: CASSEAGTGDYEQYF

abundance: NA
v_gene: TRBV6-1
j_gene: TRBJ1-2
CDR3aa: CASSAWTGDLDGYTF

abundance: NA
v_gene: TRBV6-5
j_gene: TRBJ1-5
CDR3aa: CASSLSGTVAVGNQPQHF

abundance: NA
v_gene: TRBV24-1
j_gene: TRBJ2-3
CDR3aa: CATSDPGQGGDTQYF

abundance: NA
v_gene: TRBV19
j_gene: TRBJ2-3
CDR3aa: CASSILRDTDTQYF

abundance: NA
v_gene: TRBV20-1
j_gene: TRBJ2-3
CDR3aa: CSARSDRGRSDTQYF

abundance: NA
v_gene: TRBV20-1
j_gene: TRBJ2-7
CDR3aa: CSARWDRGSEQYF

abundance: NA
v_gene: TRBV7-2
j_gene: TRBJ1-2
CDR3aa: CASSSIDRVLGYTF

abundance: NA
v_gene: TRBV15
j_gene: TRBJ2-3
CDR3aa: CATSRDRGRDPDF

abundance: NA
v_gene: TRBV28
j_gene: TRBJ2-6
CDR3aa: CASYRAGANVLTF

abundance: few
v_gene: TRBV7-6
j_gene: TRBJ1-6
CDR3aa: CASSQRGPNSPLHF